Listed below are T cell receptor beta chains from one sample, sequenced in a study of blood T cell repertoires in COVID-19. Only in-frame clones appear in the TCRdb table, and some are missing; sequencing was by immunoSEQ multiplex PCR. Altogether 200,000 or so clones are present, approximately 80% being singletons, with the ten largest covering approximately 6.9%. The specimen sequenced was peripheral blood. The receptor set was obtained from a human donor with acute or convalescent COVID-19. The donor label of this sample is uncertain. The CDR3 runs from the conserved cysteine through the conserved F or W. The D gene is left open where the match is weak. The size of a clone is reported for some rows only, either as once, few or many, or as a class for expanded clones.

d_gene: TRBD2; j_gene: TRBJ2-3; abundance: NA; v_gene: TRBV5-6; CDR3aa: CASSFSGKTADTQYF; CDR3nt: TGTGCCAGCAGTTTTAGCGGGAAGACAGCAGATACGCAGTATTTT
d_gene: TRBD1; j_gene: TRBJ2-7; abundance: NA; v_gene: TRBV27; CDR3aa: CASSLSPGTGGEQYF; CDR3nt: TGTGCCAGCAGTTTATCCCCCGGGACAGGGGGCGAGCAGTACTTC
d_gene: TRBD1; j_gene: TRBJ2-5; abundance: NA; v_gene: TRBV15; CDR3aa: CATSREGTVQETQYF; CDR3nt: TGTGCCACCAGCAGAGAAGGGACAGTCCAAGAGACCCAGTACTTC
d_gene: TRBD1; j_gene: TRBJ2-5; abundance: NA; v_gene: TRBV30; CDR3aa: CAWSPTGAVTQYF; CDR3nt: TGTGCCTGGAGCCCGACAGGGGCGGTGACCCAGTACTTC
d_gene: NA; j_gene: TRBJ1-1; abundance: NA; v_gene: TRBV5-1; CDR3aa: CASSSTGMNTEAFF; CDR3nt: TGCGCCAGCAGCTCGACAGGTATGAACACTGAAGCTTTCTTT
d_gene: TRBD1; j_gene: TRBJ2-1; abundance: NA; v_gene: TRBV27; CDR3aa: CASSPGQSYNEQFF; CDR3nt: TGTGCCAGCAGTCCGGGACAGTCCTACAATGAGCAGTTCTTC
d_gene: TRBD1; j_gene: TRBJ1-5; abundance: NA; v_gene: TRBV27; CDR3aa: CASSPRTGRFIQPQHF; CDR3nt: TGTGCCAGCAGTCCACGGACAGGGCGGTTTATTCAGCCCCAGCATTTT
d_gene: NA; j_gene: TRBJ1-5; abundance: NA; v_gene: TRBV12-5; CDR3aa: CASGLASGREAYSNQPQHF; CDR3nt: TGTGCTAGTGGTTTGGCCAGTGGACGGGAGGCATATAGCAATCAGCCCCAGCATTTT
d_gene: NA; j_gene: TRBJ2-1; abundance: once; v_gene: TRBV7-8; CDR3aa: CASSLSGRAPNEQFF; CDR3nt: TGTGCCAGCAGCTTAAGTGGGAGAGCCCCCAATGAGCAGTTCTTC
d_gene: TRBD2; j_gene: TRBJ2-1; abundance: NA; v_gene: TRBV4-2; CDR3aa: CASSQEPPGTSGRNEQFF; CDR3nt: TGTGCCAGCAGCCAAGAGCCCCCCGGGACTAGCGGGAGAAATGAGCAGTTCTTC
d_gene: NA; j_gene: TRBJ2-2; abundance: few; v_gene: TRBV5-1; CDR3aa: CASSLTGTGELFF; CDR3nt: TGCGCCAGCAGCTTAACGGGCACCGGGGAGCTGTTTTTT
d_gene: TRBD2; j_gene: TRBJ2-7; abundance: once; v_gene: TRBV3-1/TRBV3-2; CDR3aa: CASSQDARLAGSYEQYF; CDR3nt: TGTGCCAGCAGCCAAGATGCCAGACTAGCGGGATCCTACGAGCAGTACTTC
d_gene: NA; j_gene: TRBJ2-1; abundance: NA; v_gene: TRBV19; CDR3aa: CASSIGQSSYNEQFF; CDR3nt: TGTGCCAGTAGTATAGGGCAAAGCTCCTACAATGAGCAGTTCTTC
d_gene: TRBD1; j_gene: TRBJ2-7; abundance: NA; v_gene: TRBV11-3; CDR3aa: CASSPGTGKVEQYF; CDR3nt: TGTGCCAGCAGCCCCGGGACAGGGAAGGTCGAGCAGTACTTC
d_gene: NA; j_gene: TRBJ2-1; abundance: few; v_gene: TRBV27; CDR3aa: CASSLPGDNEQFF; CDR3nt: TGTGCCAGCAGTTTACCGGGAGACAATGAGCAGTTCTTC
d_gene: NA; j_gene: TRBJ1-5; abundance: NA; v_gene: TRBV27; CDR3aa: CASSYAQGGDQPQHF; CDR3nt: TGTGCCAGCAGTTACGCCCAGGGTGGAGATCAGCCCCAGCATTTT
d_gene: TRBD2; j_gene: TRBJ2-1; abundance: NA; v_gene: TRBV5-1; CDR3aa: CASSPSSGRNNEQFF; CDR3nt: TGCGCCAGCAGCCCCTCTAGCGGGAGGAACAATGAGCAGTTCTTC
d_gene: NA; j_gene: TRBJ1-2; abundance: NA; v_gene: TRBV5-6; CDR3aa: CASSYPGLGANYGYTF; CDR3nt: TGTGCCAGCAGCTATCCCGGGCTCGGGGCTAACTATGGCTACACCTTC
d_gene: NA; j_gene: TRBJ1-5; abundance: NA; v_gene: TRBV7-8; CDR3aa: CASSLGGNDQPQHF; CDR3nt: TGTGCCAGCAGCTTAGGAGGGAACGATCAGCCCCAGCATTTT
d_gene: NA; j_gene: TRBJ2-2; abundance: NA; v_gene: TRBV27; CDR3aa: CAAGLPNTGELFF; CDR3nt: TGTGCCGCGGGACTCCCGAACACCGGGGAGCTGTTTTTT
d_gene: TRBD2; j_gene: TRBJ2-2; abundance: NA; v_gene: TRBV9; CDR3aa: CASSVAAGGPVGELFF; CDR3nt: TGTGCCAGCAGCGTAGCGGCGGGAGGGCCGGTCGGGGAGCTGTTTTTT
d_gene: TRBD2; j_gene: TRBJ2-3; abundance: NA; v_gene: TRBV7-9; CDR3aa: CASSRRGTSGSVDTQYF; CDR3nt: TGTGCCAGCAGCCGACGAGGGACTAGCGGGAGTGTGGATACGCAGTATTTT
d_gene: TRBD1; j_gene: TRBJ1-6; abundance: few; v_gene: TRBV10-3; CDR3aa: CAISESATGGNSPLHF; CDR3nt: TGTGCCATCAGTGAGTCGGCGACAGGGGGTAATTCACCCCTCCACTTT
d_gene: NA; j_gene: TRBJ2-7; abundance: NA; v_gene: TRBV29-1; CDR3aa: CSVELRNYEQYF; CDR3nt: TGCAGCGTTGAGCTCAGGAACTACGAGCAGTACTTC
d_gene: NA; j_gene: TRBJ2-3; abundance: NA; v_gene: TRBV24-1; CDR3aa: CATSDHQGPTDTQYF; CDR3nt: TGTGCCACCAGTGATCACCAGGGTCCCACAGATACGCAGTATTTT
d_gene: TRBD2; j_gene: TRBJ2-3; abundance: once; v_gene: TRBV5-4; CDR3aa: CASSLARGGPSTSTDTQYF; CDR3nt: TGTGCCAGCAGCTTGGCTCGGGGAGGGCCTTCTACCAGCACAGATACGCAGTATTTT
d_gene: NA; j_gene: TRBJ2-7; abundance: NA; v_gene: TRBV2; CDR3aa: CASSESGNEQYF; CDR3nt: TGTGCCAGCAGTGAATCCGGGAACGAGCAGTACTTC
d_gene: NA; j_gene: TRBJ2-5; abundance: few; v_gene: TRBV19; CDR3aa: CASSPALTGQETQYF; CDR3nt: TGTGCCAGTAGTCCTGCCTTAACAGGGCAAGAGACCCAGTACTTC
d_gene: TRBD1; j_gene: TRBJ1-1; abundance: NA; v_gene: TRBV6-5; CDR3aa: CASSYSNRGVTEAFF; CDR3nt: TGTGCCAGCAGTTACTCCAACAGGGGTGTCACTGAAGCTTTCTTT
d_gene: TRBD2; j_gene: TRBJ2-1; abundance: NA; v_gene: TRBV7-9; CDR3aa: CASSASSGTPYNEQFF; CDR3nt: TGTGCCAGCAGCGCGAGTAGCGGGACCCCCTACAATGAGCAGTTCTTC
d_gene: TRBD1; j_gene: TRBJ2-1; abundance: NA; v_gene: TRBV2; CDR3aa: CASSEGQGGYNEQFF; CDR3nt: TGTGCCAGCAGTGAAGGACAGGGGGGTTACAATGAGCAGTTCTTC
d_gene: NA; j_gene: TRBJ1-3; abundance: NA; v_gene: TRBV5-1; CDR3aa: CASSPGTSSGNTIYF; CDR3nt: TGCGCCAGCAGCCCAGGGACAAGCTCTGGAAACACCATATATTTT
d_gene: NA; j_gene: TRBJ1-2; abundance: NA; v_gene: TRBV5-6; CDR3aa: CASSSPGTNYGYTF; CDR3nt: TGTGCCAGCAGCTCCCCGGGAACTAACTATGGCTACACCTTC
d_gene: TRBD1; j_gene: TRBJ1-5; abundance: NA; v_gene: TRBV5-8; CDR3aa: CASSSPGTGGNQPQHF; CDR3nt: TGTGCCAGCAGCTCTCCCGGGACAGGGGGCAACCAGCCCCAGCATTTT
d_gene: TRBD2; j_gene: TRBJ2-5; abundance: NA; v_gene: TRBV19; CDR3aa: CASRRTSGRETQYF; CDR3nt: TGTGCCAGTAGGAGGACTAGCGGGAGGGAGACCCAGTACTTC
d_gene: NA; j_gene: TRBJ1-5; abundance: NA; v_gene: TRBV6-5; CDR3aa: CASSYSASNQPQHF; CDR3nt: TGTGCCAGCAGTTACTCGGCCAGCAATCAGCCCCAGCATTTT
d_gene: NA; j_gene: TRBJ2-2; abundance: NA; v_gene: TRBV5-1; CDR3aa: CASSLGDTGELFF; CDR3nt: TGCGCCAGCAGCTTGGGAGACACCGGGGAGCTGTTTTTT
d_gene: TRBD1; j_gene: TRBJ2-7; abundance: NA; v_gene: TRBV3-1/TRBV3-2; CDR3aa: CASSQFLGQGDEQYF; CDR3nt: TGTGCCAGCAGCCAATTCCTGGGACAGGGTGACGAGCAGTACTTC
d_gene: NA; j_gene: TRBJ2-7; abundance: NA; v_gene: TRBV29-1; CDR3aa: CSVPGVGEQYF; CDR3nt: TGCAGCGTTCCAGGGGTGGGCGAGCAGTACTTC
d_gene: NA; j_gene: TRBJ1-4; abundance: NA; v_gene: TRBV5-5; CDR3aa: CASRIQGTNEKLFF; CDR3nt: TGTGCCAGCAGGATACAGGGAACGAATGAAAAACTGTTTTTT
d_gene: TRBD1; j_gene: TRBJ2-1; abundance: once; v_gene: TRBV2; CDR3aa: CASPGQGRNEQFF; CDR3nt: TGTGCCAGTCCGGGACAGGGAAGAAATGAGCAGTTCTTC
d_gene: TRBD2; j_gene: TRBJ2-7; abundance: NA; v_gene: TRBV6-6; CDR3aa: CASSWGGLAGGAEQYF; CDR3nt: TGTGCCAGCAGTTGGGGCGGACTAGCGGGAGGGGCCGAGCAGTACTTC
d_gene: TRBD2; j_gene: TRBJ2-7; abundance: NA; v_gene: TRBV5-1; CDR3aa: CASSPGTSGRVNYYEQYF; CDR3nt: TGCGCCAGCAGCCCCGGAACTAGCGGGAGGGTGAACTACTACGAGCAGTACTTC
d_gene: TRBD2; j_gene: TRBJ2-7; abundance: NA; v_gene: TRBV2; CDR3aa: CASTQLWLAGEGEQYF; CDR3nt: TGTGCCAGCACCCAACTGTGGCTAGCGGGAGAAGGCGAGCAGTACTTC
d_gene: NA; j_gene: TRBJ1-2; abundance: once; v_gene: TRBV7-2; CDR3aa: CASSLEGVPGYTF; CDR3nt: TGTGCCAGCAGCTTAGAGGGGGTGCCTGGCTACACCTTC
d_gene: NA; j_gene: TRBJ1-1; abundance: NA; v_gene: TRBV7-9; CDR3aa: CASSLAENTEAFF; CDR3nt: TGTGCCAGCAGCCTCGCGGAGAACACTGAAGCTTTCTTT
d_gene: TRBD1; j_gene: TRBJ1-2; abundance: NA; v_gene: TRBV10-3; CDR3aa: CAISADRGYGYTF; CDR3nt: TGTGCCATCAGTGCGGACAGGGGATATGGCTACACCTTC
d_gene: NA; j_gene: TRBJ1-1; abundance: NA; v_gene: TRBV7-3; CDR3aa: CASSFTQGPAFF; CDR3nt: TGTGCCAGCAGCTTCACACAGGGACCAGCTTTCTTT
d_gene: TRBD1; j_gene: TRBJ1-4; abundance: NA; v_gene: TRBV7-6; CDR3aa: CASSVGTADEKLFF; CDR3nt: TGTGCCAGCAGCGTCGGGACAGCAGATGAAAAACTGTTTTTT
d_gene: NA; j_gene: TRBJ1-2; abundance: NA; v_gene: TRBV19; CDR3aa: CASSISGYGYTF; CDR3nt: TGTGCCAGTAGTATATCGGGGTATGGCTACACCTTC
d_gene: TRBD2; j_gene: TRBJ2-5; abundance: NA; v_gene: TRBV6-5; CDR3aa: CASSPSPWPGGTQYF; CDR3nt: TGTGCCAGCAGCCCCTCCCCCTGGCCGGGAGGGACCCAGTACTTC